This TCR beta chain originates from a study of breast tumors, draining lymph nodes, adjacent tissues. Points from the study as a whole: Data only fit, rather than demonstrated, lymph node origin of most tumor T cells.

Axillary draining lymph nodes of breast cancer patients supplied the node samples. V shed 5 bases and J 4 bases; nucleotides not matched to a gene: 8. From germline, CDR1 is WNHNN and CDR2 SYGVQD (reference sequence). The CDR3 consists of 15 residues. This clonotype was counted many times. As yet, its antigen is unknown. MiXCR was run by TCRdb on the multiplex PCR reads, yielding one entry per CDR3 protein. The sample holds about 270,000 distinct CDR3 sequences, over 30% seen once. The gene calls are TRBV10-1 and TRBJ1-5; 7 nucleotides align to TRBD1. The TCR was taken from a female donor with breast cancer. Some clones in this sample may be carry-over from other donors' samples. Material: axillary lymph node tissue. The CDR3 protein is CASSHRQGGNQPQHF. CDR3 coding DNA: TGCGCCAGCAGTCACAGACAGGGAGGAAATCAGCCCCAGCATTTT.